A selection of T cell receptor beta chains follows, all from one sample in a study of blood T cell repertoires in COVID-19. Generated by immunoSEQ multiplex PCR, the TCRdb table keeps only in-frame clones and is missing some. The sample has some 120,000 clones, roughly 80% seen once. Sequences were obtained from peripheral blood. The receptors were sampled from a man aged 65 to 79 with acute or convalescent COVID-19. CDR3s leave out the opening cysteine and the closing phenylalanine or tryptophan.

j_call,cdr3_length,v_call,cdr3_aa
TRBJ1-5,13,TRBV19,ASSIDRGDNQPQH
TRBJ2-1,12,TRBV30,AWSPSGGASWQF
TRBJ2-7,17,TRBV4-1,ASSHQPGQGSQHSYEQY
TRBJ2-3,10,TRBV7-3,ASSPGTDTQY
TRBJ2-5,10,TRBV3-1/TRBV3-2,ASSQGGETQY
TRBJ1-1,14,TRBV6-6,ASSYTPLRGDTEAF
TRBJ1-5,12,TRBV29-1,SVQTGTGDQPQH
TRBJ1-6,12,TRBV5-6,ASSLGQANSPLH
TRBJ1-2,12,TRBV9,ASTLRREGNGYT
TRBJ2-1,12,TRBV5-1,ASMRTGHDNEQF
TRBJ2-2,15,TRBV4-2,ASSPHLRGGSGGELF
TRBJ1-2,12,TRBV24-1,ATSDSDSFYGYT
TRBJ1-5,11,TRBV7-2,ASSLDRNQPQH
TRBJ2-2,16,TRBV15,ATSREFGVRGHTGELF
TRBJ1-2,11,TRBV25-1,ASSGDSNYGYT
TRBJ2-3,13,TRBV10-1,ASSEFGTGGDTQY
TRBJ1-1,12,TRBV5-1,ASSGQGGNTEAF
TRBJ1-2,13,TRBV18,ASSPPVGGADGYT
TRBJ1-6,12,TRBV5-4,ASSLEQGNSPLH
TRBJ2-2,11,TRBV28,ASSLTGTGELF
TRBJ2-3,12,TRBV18,ASSPGGAGDTQY
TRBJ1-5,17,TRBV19,ASSTQMDRGYYSNQPQH
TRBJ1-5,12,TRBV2,ASNRQGTNQPQH
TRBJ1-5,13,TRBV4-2,ASSQVQSSGQPQH
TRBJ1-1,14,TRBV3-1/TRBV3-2,ASSQGPGQGWTEAF
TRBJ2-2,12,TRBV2,ASSGVQGSGELF
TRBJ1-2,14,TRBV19,ASSIDRGTEGDGYT